Below, 29 T cell receptor beta chains from the same sample are listed, as sequenced in a study of blood T cell repertoires in COVID-19. TCRdb's table, derived via immunoSEQ multiplex PCR, lists solely in-frame clones and lacks some. The sample lists 250,000 or so clones, about nine tenths occurring once. Material: PBMCs or T cells enriched from blood (not recorded which). Every receptor here comes from a man aged 45-60 years who had been exposed to COVID-19.

The chain carries TRBV10-2 and TRBJ2-3; 14 positions agree with TRBD2. CDR1 and CDR2 from the germline V gene are WSHSY and SAAADI. Trimming cost V 6 bases and J 5 bases; bases outside gene matches: 10. This CDR3 region has 17 residues. For the CDR3, the DNA is TGCGCCAGCAGGACTCCGGGACTAGCGGGAGACCAAGATACGCAGTATTTT. Protein sequence: CASRTPGLAGDQDTQYF.

This sequence joins TRBV19 and TRBJ2-3, with 10 bases that match TRBD2. Germline lookup yields CDR1 LNHDA and CDR2 SQIVND (reference sequence). V was pared by 2 bases and J by 2 bases, with 7 bases of the junction left unmatched. The CDR3 spans 17 residues. CDR3 loop: CASSIQGLAESTDTQYF. The CDR3 nucleotides read TGTGCCAGTAGTATACAAGGACTAGCGGAGTCCACAGATACGCAGTATTTT.

V usage is TRBV9 and J usage is TRBJ2-1, with 15 bases lining up with TRBD2. With V trimmed by 7 bases and J by 4 bases, 3 bases remained unmatched. The CDR3 runs to 15 residues. Germline V gives CDR1 SGDLS, CDR2 YYNGEE. The CDR3 region is CASGGLAGGYNEQFF. For the CDR3, the DNA is TGTGCCAGCGGTGGACTAGCGGGGGGGTACAATGAGCAGTTCTTC.

This clone was counted a few times. V usage is TRBV18 and J usage is TRBJ1-1, with D perhaps matching TRBD1 (5 bases). CDR3 length: 15 residues. Deletions cut 3 bases from V and 0 bases from J, with 11 bases between. Per the germline V gene, CDR1 is KGHSH and CDR2 is LQKENI. The DNA of the CDR3 is TGTGCCAGCTCACCCTTGGGGGGAGTGAACACTGAAGCTTTCTTT. It is translated as CASSPLGGVNTEAFF.

This clone has a handful of counts. The chain employs TRBV5-4 and TRBJ1-4; maybe TRBD1 (6 bases). Germline CDR1 and CDR2: SGHNT and YYREEE (reference sequence). The CDR3 is made up of 15 amino acids. Trimming cost V 1 base and J 8 bases, with 15 bases left between them. DNA for the CDR3: TGTGCCAGCAGCTTGACGGCAGGGGTCGGGGAAAAACTGTTTTTT. Translated, it gives CASSLTAGVGEKLFF.

The rearrangement joins TRBV7-3 to TRBJ1-1; D is unclear. The CDR3 extends over 13 amino acids. Germline V lookup: CDR1 SGHTA, CDR2 FQGTGA. The V gene lost 0 bases and the J gene lost 7 bases, with 9 bases spanning the gap. CDR3 protein: CASSLTRHDEAFF. The CDR3 DNA sequence: TGTGCCAGCAGCTTAACGCGACATGATGAAGCTTTCTTT.

The CDR3 DNA is TGTGCCACCAGTGACGCCGGGACGGGAGTAGGAGAGGATACGCAGTATTTT. It specifies CATSDAGTGVGEDTQYF. This chain links TRBV24-1 with TRBJ2-3; weak D call: TRBD2 (6 bases). The V and J ends lost 4 bases and 6 bases respectively, with 22 bases between them. Germline CDR1 KGHDR, CDR2 SFDVKD. The length of the CDR3 is 17 residues.

The chain combines TRBV7-9 with TRBJ2-7; 7 bases are shared with TRBD2. Trimming took 3 bases from V and 0 from J; bases not matched to a gene: 5. The V gene's germline CDR1 is SEHNR and CDR2 FQNEAQ (reference sequence). This CDR3 region has 15 residues. CDR3 nucleotide sequence: TGTGCCAGCAGCTTCATGGGCGGGAGCTCCTACGAGCAGTACTTC. The encoded protein is CASSFMGGSSYEQYF.

Of note for this clone: This same CDR3 is encoded by further DNA sequences in the sample. This sequence joins TRBV3-1 (or the pseudogene TRBV3-2) and TRBJ1-3; unclear D gene. V was trimmed by 2 bases and J by 0 bases, leaving 2 bases between them. From germline, CDR1 is LGHDT and CDR2 YNNKEL (reference sequence). The CDR3 sequence is 13 residues long. The CDR3 bases are TGTGCCAGCAGCCAACTCTCTGGAAACACCATATATTTT. This encodes CASSQLSGNTIYF.

This chain links TRBV18 with TRBJ1-5, with D perhaps matching TRBD1 (5 bases). In germline, CDR1 is KGHSH, CDR2 LQKENI. V was trimmed by 3 bases and J by 3 bases, leaving 15 bases between them. The CDR3 sequence is 16 residues long. The DNA of the CDR3 is TGTGCCAGCTCACCCCTTCAGGGCTTCGTCAATCAGCCCCAGCATTTT. Protein sequence: CASSPLQGFVNQPQHF. Based on the CDR3 plus reference TRBV18 and TRBJ1-5, the full variable domain is NAGVMQNPRHLVRRRGQEARLRCSPMKGHSHVYWYRQLPEEGLKFMVYLQKENIIDESGMPKERFSAEFPKEGPSILRIQQVVRGDSAAYFCASSPLQGFVNQPQHFGDGTRLSIL.

V is TRBV5-1 and J is TRBJ1-6; D gene unclear. V was cut by 0 bases and J by 10 bases, with 14 bases left in between. Per the germline V gene, CDR1 is SGHRS and CDR2 is YFSETQ. This CDR3 comprises 15 residues. The CDR3 loop is CASSLEEGVWSPLHF. CDR3 DNA: TGCGCCAGCAGCTTGGAAGAGGGCGTGTGGTCACCCCTCCACTTT.

The V gene is TRBV5-1, the J gene TRBJ2-5; a weak D match, TRBD1 (5 bases). The germline CDR1 and CDR2 sequences are SGHRS and YFSETQ. V was cut by 6 bases and J by 4 bases, with 10 bases left in between. CDR3 length equals 12 residues. CDR3: CASKGEGETQYF. DNA for the CDR3: TGCGCCAGCAAAGGGGAAGGAGAGACCCAGTACTTC.

This sequence joins TRBV27 and TRBJ1-1, with 12 bases matching TRBD1. The CDR3 loop spans 15 amino acids. CDR1 and CDR2 (germline): MNHEY, SMNVEV (reference sequence). The V gene end was trimmed by 5 bases and the J gene end by 4 bases; junction bases not matched to a gene: 5. CDR3 in amino acids: CASSPGQGARTEAFF. The CDR3 bases are TGTGCCAGCAGTCCGGGACAGGGGGCGCGCACTGAAGCTTTCTTT.

The chain joins TRBV5-8 to TRBJ2-7; TRBD2 might be the D (6 bases). There are 14 residues in the CDR3. In germline, CDR1 is SGHTS, CDR2 YDEGEE. Trimming removed 4 bases at V and 5 bases at J, with 16 bases between. CDR3 sequence (DNA): TGTGCCAGCAGCCCCAAGGCGGGAACCCACGAGCAGTACGTC. Amino acids: CASSPKAGTHEQYV.

The V gene is TRBV5-1, the J gene TRBJ2-3; TRBD2 agrees at 8 bases. Germline values: CDR1 SGHRS, CDR2 YFSETQ. This CDR3 has 17 residues. V shed 4 bases and J 1 base; nucleotides not matched to a gene: 11. The CDR3 coding sequence is TGCGCCAGCAGCCCCTGGTATAGCGGGACTCGCACAGATACGCAGTATTTT. Its translation: CASSPWYSGTRTDTQYF.

The chain has TRBV24-1 and TRBJ1-3; D might be TRBD1 (5 bases). This CDR3 is 17 amino acids long. CDR1 KGHDR and CDR2 SFDVKD come from the germline V gene. V lost 4 bases and J 3 bases, leaving 18 bases between the germline ends. The CDR3 DNA reads TGTGCCACCAGTGACCACCCTAATGGGGGGGTTGGAAACACCATATATTTT. Its translation: CATSDHPNGGVGNTIYF.

The V and J genes are TRBV28 and TRBJ1-1; a weak D match, TRBD1 (6 bases). The V gene's germline CDR1 is MDHEN and CDR2 SYDVKM. CDR3 size: 14 residues. V was trimmed by 4 bases and J by 0 bases, leaving 9 bases between them. CDR3 nucleotides: TGTGCCAGCAGTTCGGGGACATTGAACACTGAAGCTTTCTTT. Translation gives CASSSGTLNTEAFF.

The V call is TRBV11-3, the J call TRBJ2-1; 9 bases agree with TRBD2. J was trimmed by 1 base and V by 5 bases; bases with no gene match: 12. CDR3 length: 18 residues. Germline V lookup: CDR1 SGHNT, CDR2 YENEEA. The CDR3 DNA reads TGTGCCAGCAGCCCTTTAGCGGGAGTGTTTGGATCCTACAATGAGCAGTTCTTC. As protein: CASSPLAGVFGSYNEQFF.

This clone turned up a few times. The rearrangement links TRBV6-5 to TRBJ1-1, with a tentative D call TRBD1 (5 bases). The V end lost 4 bases, the J end lost 3 bases, and 12 bases lay between the germline ends. The germline V gene encodes CDR1 MNHEY and CDR2 SVGAGI. The CDR3 totals 14 residues. CDR3: CASSSPIRDTEAFF. CDR3 bases: TGTGCCAGCAGTTCCCCCATCAGGGACACTGAAGCTTTCTTT.

The chain is built from TRBV7-3 and TRBJ2-7; D possibly corresponds to TRBD1 (6 bases). Trimming cost V 3 bases and J 5 bases, with 14 bases left between them. Germline V gene sequence: CDR1 SGHTA, CDR2 FQGTGA. CDR3 length: 14 amino acids. CDR3 region: CASSLGPGQNEQYF. DNA for the CDR3: TGTGCCAGCAGCTTGGGCCCAGGACAGAACGAGCAGTACTTC.

A single count supports this clone. Given the absence of the conserved phenylalanine or tryptophan at the CDR3 end, a read error is likely. Because the CDR3's place on the DNA is in doubt, the DNA is left out and the CDR3 is given as listed by TCRdb. This chain connects TRBV21-1 to TRBJ2-4; TRBD1 reflects the table's D call only, with no check against the DNA. TRBV21-1 is noted as a pseudogene. The CDR3 comprises 12 residues, both ends counted. The CDR3 spells CASSKEWYRVFL.

This CDR3 reads CASSQAGVTDTQYF. CDR3 bases: TGTGCCAGCAGCCAAGCGGGGGTCACAGATACGCAGTATTTT. The V gene is TRBV3-1 (or the pseudogene TRBV3-2), the J gene TRBJ2-3, with D tentatively TRBD2 (6 bases). Trimming took off 1 base at V and 2 bases at J, with 7 bases between the two ends. CDR1 and CDR2 (germline): LGHDT, YNNKEL (reference sequence). The CDR3 sequence is 14 residues long.

The chain carries TRBV9 and TRBJ1-5; D uncertain. The CDR3 loop spans 13 amino acids. V lost 0 bases, J lost 5 bases, and 6 bases lay in between. Per germline, CDR1 SGDLS and CDR2 YYNGEE. Here the CDR3 DNA reads TGTGCCAGCAGCGTAGCTGTAGATCAGCCCCAGCATTTT. It is translated as CASSVAVDQPQHF.

The chain links TRBV2 to TRBJ2-1; 11 bases match TRBD2. The ends lost 8 bases at V and 8 bases at J; junction bases unmatched: 8. The CDR3 contains 14 residues. In germline, CDR1 is SNHLY, CDR2 FYNNEI. DNA of the CDR3: TGTGCCAGCCGAGAGACTAGCGGGAACGATGAGCAGTTCTTC. It codes for CASRETSGNDEQFF.

The J gene is TRBJ2-5, the V gene TRBV5-1, with D tentatively TRBD1 (6 bases). Trimming removed 0 bases from V and 7 bases from J, with 10 bases in between. The germline gives CDR1 SGHRS, CDR2 YFSETQ. The CDR3 has 13 residues. CDR3 sequence: CASSLGQAATQYF. The CDR3 DNA reads TGCGCCAGCAGCTTGGGACAGGCCGCGACCCAGTACTTC.

This sequence joins TRBV5-1 and TRBJ1-1; 9 bases are shared with TRBD1. CDR3 length equals 16 residues. Germline assignment: CDR1 SGHRS and CDR2 YFSETQ. V shed 0 bases, J shed 1 base, and the junction held 4 bases outside the gene matches. The CDR3 spells CASSLVPTGGNTEAFF. CDR3 nucleotide sequence: TGCGCCAGCAGCTTGGTTCCGACAGGGGGGAACACTGAAGCTTTCTTT.

The V call is TRBV2, the J call TRBJ1-2; maybe TRBD1 (5 bases). CDR3 length: 14 amino acids. V dropped 4 bases and J dropped 1 base, with 10 bases sitting between them. CDR1 is SNHLY and CDR2 is FYNNEI in the germline V gene. The CDR3 reads CASSGRGDNYGYTF. CDR3 nucleotide sequence: TGTGCCAGCAGTGGCCGGGGGGATAACTATGGCTACACCTTC.

V usage is TRBV19 and J usage is TRBJ1-5; TRBD1 might be the D (6 bases). There are 17 residues in the CDR3. V shed 4 bases and J shed 5 bases, with 21 bases lying between them. Germline CDR1 is LNHDA and CDR2 is SQIVND (reference sequence). The CDR3 region is CASSKQGQLGGDQPQHF. The DNA of the CDR3 is TGTGCCAGTAGTAAGCAAGGACAGCTTGGTGGGGATCAGCCCCAGCATTTT.

The chain couples TRBV18 to TRBJ2-2; perhaps TRBD1 as D (5 bases). The CDR3 totals 15 residues. Trimming shortened V by 2 bases and J by 4 bases, and 11 bases separated the two germline ends. Germline V CDR1 and CDR2: KGHSH, LQKENI. DNA for the CDR3: TGTGCCAGCTCACCAATAGGGGCGGCCACCGGGGAGCTGTTTTTT. Protein product: CASSPIGAATGELFF. The full variable domain, completed using reference TRBV18 and TRBJ2-2, is NAGVMQNPRHLVRRRGQEARLRCSPMKGHSHVYWYRQLPEEGLKFMVYLQKENIIDESGMPKERFSAEFPKEGPSILRIQQVVRGDSAAYFCASSPIGAATGELFFGEGSRLTVL.